This T cell receptor beta chain was captured by sequencing in a study of T cells in women clearing cervical HPV infection. About this clone itself: The CDR3 end is not reached by the read, which stops 3 residues before it; the germline J gene fills it in.

J lost 5 bases, V lost 5 bases, and 10 bases had no gene match. Germline CDR1 LNHDA, CDR2 SQIVND (reference sequence). The CDR3 loop spans 16 amino acids. The repertoire was sequenced with immunoSEQ multiplex PCR; TCRdb's copy has only in-frame clones and lacks some. This table holds some 23,000 clones. The sample taken for sequencing was blood buffy coat. The sequence was collected from a woman between 18 and 70 years old with a cervical HPV16 infection that either progressed to CIN3+ or cleared (not recorded which). The rearrangement joins TRBV19 to TRBJ2-2; 8 nucleotides line up with TRBD2. CDR3 loop: CASSPSLAGRTGELFF. The covered CDR3 bases are TGTGCCAGTAGTCCAAGTTTAGCGGGAAGAACCGGGGAG.